The source of this T cell receptor (beta chain) is a study of cytomegalovirus exposure and HLA in healthy donors. Whole-study results and caveats: Roughly uniform sequencing depth across donors was assumed, possibly incorrectly. Confirmation in vitro established that a few CMV-associated chains were specific for CMV antigens. Researchers reportedly found TCR beta sequences accurately predicted most subjects' HLA-A and HLA-B alleles.

The study ran its PCR with 60 Vbeta and 13 Jbeta primers. In the authors' workflow: In a later analysis, 79 million or so unique TCR beta chains included roughly 11 million shared by two or more donors. Data came from immunoSEQ multiplex PCR; TCRdb stores just in-frame clones and leaves some out. V and J calls and clone size come straight from that table; D and trimming were deduced from the DNA. The sample lists over 150,000 clones; approximately 72% were seen once. This clone was seen more than once but under ten times. The antigen is unknown. CDR1 WNHNN and CDR2 SYGVQD come from the germline V gene (reference sequence). With 7 bases clipped from V and 2 bases from J, the junction kept 10 bases outside the gene matches. The CDR3 contains 15 residues.

Sequencing was carried out using PBMCs. The chain is built from TRBV10-1 and TRBJ2-7; 8 nucleotides agree with TRBD2. This receptor was taken from a young man in good health and CMV-seronegative. This CDR3 is CASKGVAGGPYEQYV. The CDR3 nucleotides read TGCGCCAGCAAGGGGGTGGCGGGGGGTCCCTACGAGCAGTACGTC.